Shown below are 8 T cell receptor beta chains from a single sample sequenced in a study of shared clonotypes between healthy human individuals. Only in-frame clones appear in the TCRdb table, and some are missing; sequencing was by immunoSEQ multiplex PCR. The sample consists of a few hundred thousand clones, roughly 85% of them appearing once. Sequencing used PBMCs. Receptors were obtained from a woman aged 40 to 50 in good health. Some clones in this sample may be carry-over from other donors' samples.

The chain carries TRBV7-9 and TRBJ2-7; TRBD2 matches 7 bases. From germline, CDR1 is SEHNR and CDR2 FQNEAQ (reference sequence). This CDR3 has 17 amino acids. The ends lost 5 bases at V and 1 base at J; junction bases unmatched: 14. The CDR3 DNA reads as TGTGCCAGCAGCGCCCCAGCCGGGACGGGAGGATCCTACGAGCAGTACTTC. Amino acid sequence: CASSAPAGTGGSYEQYF.

The chain couples TRBV27 to TRBJ1-1; TRBD1 might be the D (6 bases). Between the trimmed V and J ends, which lost 6 bases and 4 bases, there was a span of 15 bases. This CDR3 comprises 14 residues. The germline gives CDR1 MNHEY, CDR2 SMNVEV (reference sequence). DNA of the CDR3: TGTGCCAGCAGCCCCATCCGGGGGGCCACTGAAGCTTTCTTT. As protein: CASSPIRGATEAFF.

This clone occurred once. The chain joins TRBV1 to TRBJ1-6. TRBV1 is deemed a pseudogene. This CDR3 spans 14 amino acids. Written as DNA, the CDR3 is TGCACCAGCAGCCAAGGGGTGGTAGATTCACCCCTCCACTTT. Protein: CTSSQGVVDSPLHF.

The chain couples TRBV10-2 to TRBJ2-1; 7 bases are shared with TRBD2. With 5 bases clipped from V and 7 bases from J, the junction kept 8 bases outside the gene matches. This CDR3 is built from 14 residues. The germline V gene encodes CDR1 WSHSY and CDR2 SAAADI. The CDR3 DNA sequence: TGCGCCAGCAGTCTCGCGGGAGATGTGAATGAGCAGTTCTTC. Translated, it gives CASSLAGDVNEQFF.

The CDR3 protein is CAISGDRGRNDWYTF. The CDR3 bases are TGTGCCATCAGTGGGGACAGGGGGCGGAATGATTGGTACACCTTC. The chain carries TRBV10-3 and TRBJ1-2, with TRBD1 identical over 12 bases. The CDR3 contains 15 residues. The V gene's germline CDR1 is ENHRY and CDR2 SYGVKD. The V gene end was trimmed by 4 bases and the J gene end by 11 bases; junction bases not matched to a gene: 11.

The rearrangement joins TRBV6-5 to TRBJ2-3; D uncertain. The CDR3 has 13 residues. Trimming pared 6 bases from V and 3 bases from J, leaving 10 bases between. CDR1 is MNHEY and CDR2 is SVGAGI in the germline V gene. CDR3 in amino acids: CASRHPGTDTQYF. DNA of the CDR3: TGTGCCAGCAGACACCCCGGTACAGATACGCAGTATTTT.

The CDR3 is CASSQDLSGMSEDTQYF. The CDR3 DNA is TGTGCCAGCAGCCAAGACCTTAGCGGGATGAGTGAAGATACGCAGTATTTT. This rearrangement joins TRBV4-2 to TRBJ2-3, with 8 bases matching TRBD2. V gave up 0 bases and J gave up 5 bases; unmatched junction bases: 10. This CDR3 has 17 residues. Germline loops: CDR1 LGHNA, CDR2 YNFKEQ.

The chain employs TRBV5-1 and TRBJ2-5; D may be TRBD1 or TRBD2 (6 bases each). The CDR3 is 15 residues long. V lost 1 base and J 5 bases, leaving 15 bases between the germline ends. Germline V gene data show CDR1 as SGHRS and CDR2 as YFSETQ. This CDR3 is CASSLLGGLSETQYF. In nucleotides, the CDR3 is TGCGCCAGCAGCTTGTTGGGGGGCTTATCGGAGACCCAGTACTTC.